This T cell receptor beta chain was retrieved from a study of T-cell reconstitution after alpha-beta-depleted transplantation in children. General study results and limits: Several hundred expanded graft clones reportedly supplied alpha-beta T cells about two months after transplant. T cells produced anew were the main source of T-cell counts and diversity one year after transplant. The high TCRbeta diversity at day 60 in some patients came from surviving recipient T cells and thymic progenitors.

The germline CDR1 and CDR2 sequences are SQVTM and ANQGSEA. Trimming pared 6 bases from V and 0 bases from J, leaving 12 bases between. The CDR3 spans 13 residues. This clonotype was detected many times. The antigen remains undetermined. The TCRbeta library incorporated unique molecular identifiers. Each CDR3 protein is one row after TCRdb ran MiXCR on the PCR reads. The table shows roughly 200,000 distinct CDR3 sequences, with around 7% occurring only once. Sequenced here: PBMCs, sampled before TCRalphabeta/CD19-depleted stem cell transplant. The V gene is TRBV29-1, the J gene TRBJ2-7; no clear D gene. This sequence originates from a boy aged 2 to 9 with acute lymphoblastic leukemia, due to receive a stem cell transplant. This CDR3 is CSVASGRSYEQYF. The CDR3 nucleotides are TGCAGCGTGGCCTCGGGTCGCTCCTACGAGCAGTACTTC.